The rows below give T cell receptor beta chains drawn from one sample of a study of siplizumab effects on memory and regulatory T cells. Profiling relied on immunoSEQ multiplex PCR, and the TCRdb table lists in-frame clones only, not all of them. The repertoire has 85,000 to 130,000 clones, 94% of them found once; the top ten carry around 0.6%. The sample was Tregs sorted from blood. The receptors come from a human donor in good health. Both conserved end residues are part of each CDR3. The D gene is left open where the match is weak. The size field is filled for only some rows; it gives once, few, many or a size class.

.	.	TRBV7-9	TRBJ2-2	CASSLARNTGELFF	TGTGCCAGCAGCTTAGCACGGAACACCGGGGAGCTGTTTTTT
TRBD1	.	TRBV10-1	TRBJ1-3	CASSEWDRSLKSGNTIYF	TGCGCCAGCAGTGAGTGGGACAGAAGCCTAAAGTCTGGAAACACCATATATTTT
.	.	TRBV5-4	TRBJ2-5	CASKPREETQYF	TGTGCCAGCAAACCGCGGGAAGAGACCCAGTACTTC
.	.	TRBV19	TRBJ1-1	CASGLRASMNTEAFF	TGTGCCAGTGGTCTTAGGGCGTCCATGAACACTGAAGCTTTCTTT
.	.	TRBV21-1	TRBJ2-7	CASSKAGKKITYEQYF	TGTGCCAGCAGCAAAGCGGGAAAGAAGATAACCTACGAGCAGTACTTC
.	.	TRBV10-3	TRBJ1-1	CAIRIQVADEAFF	TGTGCCATCAGGATCCAGGTGGCCGATGAAGCTTTCTTT
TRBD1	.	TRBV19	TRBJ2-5	CASSLRIPGTGFRETQYF	TGTGCCAGTAGTTTACGCATACCCGGGACAGGGTTTCGAGAGACCCAGTACTTC
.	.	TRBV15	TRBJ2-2	CATRGPLWAGELFF	TGTGCCACCAGAGGTCCGCTCTGGGCCGGGGAGCTGTTTTTT
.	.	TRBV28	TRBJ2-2	CASSDWNTGELFF	TGTGCCAGCAGTGACTGGAACACCGGGGAGCTGTTTTTT
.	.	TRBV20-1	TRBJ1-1	CSASPVTEAFF	TGCAGTGCTAGCCCCGTAACTGAAGCTTTCTTT
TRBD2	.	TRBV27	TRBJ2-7	CASSPMGLAGAGEQYF	TGTGCCAGCAGCCCTATGGGACTAGCGGGAGCGGGCGAGCAGTACTTC
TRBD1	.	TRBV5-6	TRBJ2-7	CASSITDRGYEQYF	TGTGCCAGCAGCATTACAGACAGGGGCTACGAGCAGTACTTC
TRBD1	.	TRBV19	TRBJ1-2	CASSRTGAGYTF	TGTGCCAGTAGTAGAACAGGGGCCGGCTACACCTTC
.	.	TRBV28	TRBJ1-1	CASSPQRTPNTEAFF	TGTGCCAGCAGTCCCCAACGGACACCGAACACTGAAGCTTTCTTT
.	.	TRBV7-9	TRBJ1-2	CASSSNVINYGYTF	TGTGCCAGCAGCTCGAATGTAATTAACTATGGCTACACCTTC
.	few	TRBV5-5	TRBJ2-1	CASSGGTVFGGEQFF	TGTGCCAGCAGCGGAGGGACAGTTTTTGGGGGTGAGCAGTTCTTC
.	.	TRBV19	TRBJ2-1	CASSIRGLYEQFF	TGTGCCAGTAGTATCCGGGGGCTCTATGAGCAGTTCTTC
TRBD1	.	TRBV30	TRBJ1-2	CAWSTPGGAVYGYTF	TGTGCCTGGAGTACCCCAGGGGGCGCGGTCTATGGCTACACCTTC
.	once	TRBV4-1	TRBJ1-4	CASSQDLPNEKLFF	TGCGCCAGCAGCCAAGATCTCCCTAATGAAAAACTGTTTTTT
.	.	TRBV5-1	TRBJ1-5	CASSKDGYSNQPQHF	TGCGCCAGCAGCAAGGACGGCTATAGCAATCAGCCCCAGCATTTT
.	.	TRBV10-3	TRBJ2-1	CATLRQARNEQFF	TGTGCCACCCTCCGACAAGCTAGAAATGAGCAGTTCTTC
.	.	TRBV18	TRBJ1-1	CASSLTSDSLNTEAFF	TGTGCCAGCTCTCTTACTTCGGACAGCCTGAACACTGAAGCTTTCTTT
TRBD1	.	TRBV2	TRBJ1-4	CASKGQGGNEKLFF	TGTGCCAGCAAAGGTCAGGGGGGGAATGAAAAACTGTTTTTT
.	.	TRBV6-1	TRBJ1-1	CASIPRRGVTEAFF	TGTGCCAGCATTCCGAGGAGGGGGGTCACTGAAGCTTTCTTT
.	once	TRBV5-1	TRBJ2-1	CASSPGIEQFF	TGCGCCAGCAGCCCCGGTATTGAGCAGTTCTTC
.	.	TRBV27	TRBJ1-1	CASSLRSGVRMEAFF	TGTGCCAGCAGTTTAAGGTCCGGGGTTCGTATGGAAGCTTTCTTT
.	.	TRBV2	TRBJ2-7	CASTGTYSYEQYF	TGTGCCAGCACTGGGACTTACTCCTACGAGCAGTACTTC
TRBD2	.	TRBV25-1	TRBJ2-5	CASSDFTGTRKETQYF	TGTGCCAGCAGTGATTTCACCGGGACTAGGAAGGAGACCCAGTACTTC
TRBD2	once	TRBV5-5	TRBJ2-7	CASSPRAGGPHEQYF	TGTGCCAGCAGCCCGAGAGCGGGAGGGCCCCACGAGCAGTACTTC